A selection of T cell receptor beta chains follows, all from one sample in a study of regulatory T cells in long-lasting Graves disease. Using its own MiXCR run on the multiplex PCR reads, TCRdb lists one record per CDR3 protein. The sample yields some 500,000 distinct CDR3 sequences, approximately 15% seen once. The same data also went into a second study, on T cells in Graves' hyperthyroidism and ophthalmopathy.

Material: peripheral blood mononuclear cells (PBMCs), obtained at new diagnosis, from a patient treated with antithyroid drugs. The receptors stem from a man under 40 with Graves disease. CDR3s include the opening cysteine and the closing phenylalanine or tryptophan. The order of the fields is D gene, J gene, V gene, clone size, CDR3 length, CDR3 protein, CDR3 DNA. The D gene is left open where the match is weak. Rows give clone size only sometimes, using once, few, many, or a class for an expanded clone.

-	TRBJ2-5	TRBV20-1	-	17	CSASSRFLQRPMETQYF	TGCAGTGCTAGTTCGAGATTCCTACAGCGCCCTATGGAGACCCAGTACTTC
TRBD1	TRBJ2-1	TRBV5-1	many	17	CASSLRLPGQGIYEQFF	TGCGCCAGCAGCTTGCGACTACCGGGACAGGGGATCTATGAGCAGTTCTTC
-	TRBJ2-5	TRBV2	few	15	CASSYRDLGGETQYF	TGTGCCAGCAGTTACCGGGACCTAGGGGGGGAGACCCAGTACTTC
TRBD1	TRBJ2-3	TRBV19	few	16	CASSSGTGGVGDTQYF	TGTGCCAGTAGTTCGGGGACAGGGGGCGTTGGAGATACGCAGTATTTT
-	TRBJ2-7	TRBV18	-	16	CASSPGGTGPAYEQYF	TGTGCCAGCTCACCGGGGGGGACAGGCCCCGCCTACGAGCAGTACTTC
-	TRBJ1-1	TRBV29-1	few	15	CSGTHGTTMNAEAFF	TGCAGCGGGACCCACGGGACAACCATGAACGCTGAAGCTTTCTTT
-	TRBJ2-3	TRBV7-9	many	16	CASSSVLDFPGDTQYF	TGTGCCAGCAGCTCCGTACTGGACTTCCCCGGGGATACGCAGTATTTT
-	TRBJ1-3	TRBV20-1	many	14	CSARMQTSGNTIYF	TGCAGTGCTAGAATGCAGACCTCTGGAAACACCATATATTTT
-	TRBJ2-2	TRBV14	-	14	CASRHGTLTGELFF	TGTGCCAGCAGACACGGGACTTTGACCGGGGAGCTGTTTTTT
TRBD2	TRBJ2-5	TRBV11-2	many	16	CASSHRSGRSQETQYF	TGTGCCAGCAGCCACCGGAGCGGGAGGTCACAAGAGACCCAGTACTTC
TRBD2	TRBJ2-3	TRBV11-3	many	15	CASSQSGASTDTQYF	TGTGCCAGCAGTCAAAGCGGGGCCAGCACAGATACGCAGTATTTT
TRBD2	TRBJ2-3	TRBV2	many	14	CASIQRDRTDTQYF	TGTGCCAGCATACAGCGGGATCGCACAGATACGCAGTATTTT
-	TRBJ1-5	TRBV9	few	13	CASSVDNRQPQHF	TGTGCCAGCAGCGTGGACAACAGGCAGCCCCAGCATTTT
-	TRBJ2-2	TRBV25-1	many	16	CASSEEGVGSTGELFF	TGTGCCAGCAGTGAAGAAGGGGTTGGCAGCACCGGGGAGCTGTTTTTT
-	TRBJ2-3	TRBV6-2/TRBV6-3	many	10	CASRTDTQYF	TGTGCCAGCAGAACAGATACGCAGTATTTT
-	TRBJ2-7	TRBV12-5	many	15	CASGLVLVGSYEQYF	TGTGCTAGTGGTTTGGTACTCGTGGGGAGCTACGAGCAGTACTTC
-	TRBJ1-3	TRBV20-1	many	13	CSARDLNGNTIYF	TGCAGTGCCCGGGACCTAAACGGAAACACCATATATTTT
-	TRBJ2-7	TRBV30	many	15	CAWSSPTGGVYEQYF	TGTGCCTGGAGCTCACCTACAGGGGGGGTCTACGAGCAGTACTTC
-	TRBJ2-7	TRBV5-1	many	16	CASSSSTGRASYEQYF	TGCGCCAGCAGCTCCTCGACAGGGAGGGCCTCCTACGAGCAGTACTTC
-	TRBJ2-4	TRBV19	-	16	CASSIGRAGAKNIQYF	TGTGCCAGTAGTATAGGCCGCGCGGGGGCCAAAAACATTCAGTACTTC
TRBD2	TRBJ2-1	TRBV19	-	17	CASSVELGGSSGNEQFF	TGTGCCAGTAGTGTGGAGTTGGGCGGGAGTTCGGGCAATGAGCAGTTCTTC